The 7 T cell receptor beta chains given below trace back to one sample, sequenced in a study of cytomegalovirus exposure and HLA in healthy donors. Amplification used 60 Vbeta primers and 13 Jbeta primers. Sequencing used immunoSEQ multiplex PCR; TCRdb keeps in-frame clones, though not all of them. Here the sample spans about 140,000 clones, around 66% being singletons. The sequencing sample was made of PBMCs. These receptors were collected from a woman aged 55-70 years in good health and CMV-seronegative.

The J gene is TRBJ2-6, the V gene TRBV27; no definite D call. The CDR3 has 14 amino acids. Trimming took 7 bases from V and 1 from J, leaving 8 bases between them. Germline CDR1 reads MNHEY; CDR2 reads SMNVEV (reference sequence). CDR3 amino acids: CASTARSGANVLTF. The CDR3 DNA reads as TGTGCCAGCACGGCGCGGTCTGGGGCCAACGTCCTGACTTTC.

The chain couples TRBV5-1 to TRBJ2-7; D may be TRBD1 (6 bases). Trimming took 7 bases from V and 0 from J, leaving 20 bases between them. This CDR3 comprises 16 residues. CDR1 is SGHRS, CDR2 YFSETQ, per germline. The DNA of the CDR3 is TGCGCCAGCGGACAGTCTCCGGCCCAAGCCTCCTACGAGCAGTACTTC. It encodes CASGQSPAQASYEQYF.

The chain couples TRBV28 to TRBJ1-5; D ambiguous. Germline CDR1 is MDHEN and CDR2 is SYDVKM. V was clipped by 1 base and J by 5 bases, with 9 bases between them. The CDR3 is 14 amino acids. Here the CDR3 reads CASSLSIGDQPQHF. The DNA for the CDR3 is TGTGCCAGCAGTTTATCCATTGGAGATCAGCCCCAGCATTTT.

The genes are TRBV5-1 and TRBJ1-5; D call uncertain. Germline V gives CDR1 SGHRS, CDR2 YFSETQ. The CDR3 has 14 residues. V gave up 0 bases and J gave up 4 bases, with 8 bases separating them. The CDR3 spells CASSLGQANQPQHF. The CDR3 DNA reads as TGCGCCAGCAGCTTGGGCCAGGCAAATCAGCCCCAGCATTTT.

This clone was counted between two and nine times. V and J are TRBV6-5 and TRBJ1-3; no clear D. Per germline, CDR1 MNHEY and CDR2 SVGAGI. The CDR3 runs 14 residues. V lost 8 bases to trimming and J lost 0 bases, with 11 bases between them. The CDR3: CASLAPGSGNTIYF. DNA of the CDR3: TGTGCCAGCCTGGCCCCAGGCTCTGGAAACACCATATATTTT.

The rearrangement uses TRBV19 and TRBJ1-3; no clear D gene. Germline V gives CDR1 LNHDA, CDR2 SQIVND (reference sequence). CDR3 length equals 15 residues. V dropped 1 base and J dropped 0 bases, with 7 bases sitting between them. CDR3 coding DNA: TGTGCCAGTAGTATAGCGCAGGTCTCTGGAAACACCATATATTTT. It is translated as CASSIAQVSGNTIYF.

In this sample, this clone turned up once. The junction departs from the called germline gene at one end, perhaps through a read error. Other nucleotide sequences in the sample specify the same CDR3. The J gene is TRBJ2-5, the V gene TRBV6-5; TRBD2 is a possible D gene (6 bases). The CDR3 sequence is 13 residues long. Germline-derived CDR1 and CDR2 are MNHEY and SVGAGI. The CDR3 sequence is CASTDGGEETQYF. The CDR3 nucleotides read TGTGCTAGCACGGACGGGGGAGAAGAGACCCAGTACTTC.